Following are 12 T cell receptor beta chains from one sample sequenced in a study of blood T cell repertoires in COVID-19. Profiling relied on immunoSEQ multiplex PCR, and the TCRdb table lists in-frame clones only, not all of them. Of about 89,000 clones listed, about 83% are singletons. Source material: peripheral blood. These TCRs come from a man between 65 and 85 years old with COVID-19, enrolled during active disease.

This rearrangement joins TRBV7-2 to TRBJ1-3; tentative D call: TRBD1 (5 bases). The V end was cut by 5 bases, the J end by 1 base, with 15 bases between. Germline V gene sequence: CDR1 SGHTA, CDR2 FQGNSA. This CDR3 is 16 amino acids long. CDR3 protein: CASSQQGGGSGNTIYF. DNA for the CDR3: TGTGCCAGCAGCCAGCAGGGTGGAGGGTCTGGAAACACCATATATTTT.

The chain joins TRBV4-1 to TRBJ1-5; the D gene is possibly TRBD1 (6 bases). CDR3 length: 15 amino acids. V gave up 4 bases and J gave up 6 bases, with 16 bases separating them. CDR1 and CDR2 from the germline V gene are MGHRA and YSYEKL. The CDR3 nucleotides are TGCGCCAGCAGCCCGTCAGGGGTCGTAGCTCAGCCCCAGCATTTT. Amino acid sequence: CASSPSGVVAQPQHF.

This clone was detected only once. The junction and the germline gene differ at one end; a read error may be behind it. The chain employs TRBV7-7 and TRBJ2-1; 12 nucleotides agree with TRBD2. The germline V gene encodes CDR1 SSHAT and CDR2 FNYEAQ (reference sequence). There are 16 residues in the CDR3. The CDR3 sequence is CASSLGTSGSYNEQFF. CDR3 DNA sequence: TGTGCTAGCAGCCTCGGGACTAGCGGGTCCTACAATGAGCAGTTCTTC. The whole variable domain, remainder taken from reference TRBV7-7 and TRBJ2-1, is GAGVSQSPRYKVTKRGQDVTLRCDPISSHATLYWYQQALGQGPEFLTYFNYEAQPDKSGLPSDRFSAERPEGSISTLTIQRTEQRDSAMYRCASSLGTSGSYNEQFFGPGTRLTVL.

This sequence joins TRBV30 and TRBJ1-4; 7 bases align to TRBD1. After removal of 2 bases from V and 10 bases from J, the junction contained 10 bases not matched to a gene. CDR3 length: 14 residues. CDR1 and CDR2 from the germline V gene are GTSNPN and SVGIG (reference sequence). The CDR3 DNA follows: TGTGCCTGGAGTTCCGGGACAGAGATGAGAAAACTGTTTTTT. Amino acids: CAWSSGTEMRKLFF.

By share, this clone counts as medium-sized. The rearrangement joins TRBV24-1 to TRBJ2-7; D ambiguous. The germline gives CDR1 KGHDR, CDR2 SFDVKD. The CDR3 covers 18 residues. The germline V and J ends were trimmed by 0 bases and 4 bases, with 21 bases remaining between them. CDR3 DNA: TGTGCCACCAGTGATTTGCAGATCGTGCATCCTGGCTCGTACGAGCAGTACTTC. It encodes CATSDLQIVHPGSYEQYF.

This clone was seen a handful of times. The chain recombines TRBV12-3 or TRBV12-4 with TRBJ1-6; tentatively, D is TRBD1 (5 bases). The ends were cut back, 3 bases at V and 16 bases at J, with 13 bases in the middle. The CDR3 contains 12 residues. CDR3 protein: CASSFLTDKLHF. CDR3 sequence (DNA): TGTGCCAGCAGTTTTCTGACGGACAAACTCCACTTT.

The chain is built from TRBV28 and TRBJ2-1; tentatively, D is TRBD2 (6 bases). Trimming stripped 7 bases from V and 8 bases from J, with 18 bases between. From germline, CDR1 is MDHEN and CDR2 SYDVKM. The CDR3 consists of 14 residues. Written as DNA, the CDR3 is TGTGCCAGCAATACCCGTAGCGGCGGGGATGAGCAGTTCTTC. Its protein is CASNTRSGGDEQFF.

The chain joins TRBV11-3 to TRBJ1-2; 8 bases are a match to TRBD1. V was pared by 2 bases and J by 7 bases, with 9 bases of the junction left unmatched. Germline V gene lookup returns CDR1 SGHNT and CDR2 YENEEA. CDR3 size: 15 residues. Written as DNA, the CDR3 is TGTGCCAGCAGCTTATTCGGACAGGGAAATAGTGGCTACACCTTC. Translation gives CASSLFGQGNSGYTF. Full variable domain (missing parts from reference TRBV11-3 and TRBJ1-2): EAGVVQSPRYKIIEKKQPVAFWCNPISGHNTLYWYLQNLGQGPELLIRYENEEAVDDSQLPKDRFSAERLKGVDSTLKIQPAELGDSAVYLCASSLFGQGNSGYTFGSGTRLTVV.

The genes are TRBV18 and TRBJ2-5; 13 bases map to TRBD2. The germline V gene encodes CDR1 KGHSH and CDR2 LQKENI. This CDR3 region has 17 residues. Trimming cost V 6 bases and J 2 bases; bases outside gene matches: 9. The CDR3 nucleotides read TGTGCCAGCTCCGGACTAGCGGGAGCAGGCGGACAAGAGACCCAGTACTTC. Its protein product is CASSGLAGAGGQETQYF.

The chain couples TRBV27 to TRBJ2-7; TRBD2 aligns across 9 bases. CDR3 size: 16 residues. J gave up 3 bases and V 6 bases, and 12 bases lay outside the gene matches. The germline V gene has CDR1 MNHEY and CDR2 SMNVEV (reference sequence). This CDR3 reads CASSREVASGNYEQYF. CDR3 bases: TGTGCCAGCAGCCGGGAGGTGGCTAGCGGGAACTACGAGCAGTACTTC.

The chain recombines TRBV28 with TRBJ2-3; 8 positions agree with TRBD1. This CDR3 has 14 residues. Germline CDR1 and CDR2: MDHEN and SYDVKM. This CDR3 is CAAGGWMARDTQYF. CDR3 sequence (DNA): TGTGCTGCAGGGGGCTGGATGGCAAGGGATACGCAGTATTTT.

The V and J genes are TRBV7-3 and TRBJ2-3, with a weak D call TRBD2 (5 bases). Trimming removed 1 base from V and 4 bases from J, with 6 bases in between. The CDR3 runs 13 residues. Germline CDR1 reads SGHTA; CDR2 reads FQGTGA. The CDR3: CASSLMEADTQYF. The CDR3 bases are TGTGCCAGCAGCTTAATGGAGGCAGATACGCAGTATTTT.